This entry lists 11 T cell receptor beta chains sequenced from one sample in a study of CD8+ T cells in alopecia areata. After isolation, RNA underwent reverse transcription to generate cDNA as the sequencing template. The repertoire was sequenced with immunoSEQ multiplex PCR; TCRdb's copy has only in-frame clones and lacks some. This sample has around 110,000 clones, each found more than once. Source material: lesional skin. The receptors shown here come from a C3H/HeJ mouse with alopecia areata. The strain is characterized by the MHC haplotype H2-k.

As regards this clone: Gene names and germline match the mouse. The observed sequence ends 4 residues before the CDR3 terminus, with the missing tail filled in from the germline J gene. In the same sample, other DNA sequences code for this CDR3. The V call is TRBV1, the J call TRBJ1-4, with TRBD1 identical over 7 bases. V lost 0 bases and J lost 4; bases outside the gene matches: 2. CDR1 and CDR2 (germline): NSQYPW, LRSPGD (reference sequence). This CDR3 spans 15 amino acids. The part of the CDR3 DNA that was read is TGCACCTGCAGTGCAGACAGGGGGGGCAACGAA. Translating it yields CTCSADRGGNE. The CDR3 in full is CTCSADRGGNERLFF.

On this clone: These gene names are mouse names. The CDR3 is cut off 4 residues early in the read; its end comes from the germline J gene. The chain is built from TRBV1 and TRBJ2-7; D may be TRBD1 (6 bases). Germline V gene data show CDR1 as NSQYPW and CDR2 as LRSPGD (reference sequence). CDR3 size: 14 residues. Trimming stripped 1 base from V and 3 bases from J, with 10 bases between. CDR3 loop: CTCSAGSGDYEQYF. CDR3 bases read: TGCACCTGCAGTGCAGGGTCAGGGGACTAT. Full variable domain (rest looked up from reference TRBV1 and TRBJ2-7): VTLLEQNPRWRLVPRGQAVNLRCILKNSQYPWMSWYQQDLQKQLQWLFTLRSPGDKEVKSLPGADYLATRVTDTELRLQVANMSQGRTLYCTCSAGSGDYEQYFGPGTRLTVL.

This clone appeared a few times. Germline and genes: mouse. The read stops 4 residues short of the end of the CDR3; the missing end is completed from the germline J gene. The chain joins TRBV16 to TRBJ2-3, with D possibly TRBD2 on 6 matching bases. The CDR3 covers 16 residues. Trimming cost V 2 bases and J 0 bases, with 12 bases left between them. CDR1 SGHSA and CDR2 FRNQAP come from the germline V gene. The CDR3 protein is CASSLSVLGSAETLYF. Incomplete CDR3 DNA: TGTGCAAGCAGCTTATCTGTACTGGGTAGTGCAGAA.

Comments on this clone: Mouse germline and gene names are used. With the read ending 4 residues before the CDR3 end, the germline J gene is used to fill in that end. V gene TRBV16 combines with J gene TRBJ2-1; 11 bases fit TRBD2. Trimming cost V 5 bases and J 1 base; bases outside gene matches: 4. CDR3 length: 16 residues. CDR1 SGHSA and CDR2 FRNQAP come from the germline V gene. The CDR3 here is CASSRGLGENYAEQFF. Incomplete CDR3 DNA: TGTGCAAGCAGCCGGGGACTGGGGGAGAACTATGCT.

This clone was seen ten or more times. The gene names given are mouse names. The read ends 4 residues shy of where the CDR3 ends; the end is completed using the germline J gene. The J gene is TRBJ2-5, the V gene TRBV17; 9 positions match TRBD2. The germline V gene has CDR1 MNHDT and CDR2 YYDKIL. This CDR3 is 14 amino acids long. V was pared by 3 bases and J by 2 bases, with 0 bases of the junction left unmatched. The chain's CDR3 is CASSSWGGQDTQYF. Partial CDR3 DNA: TGTGCTAGCAGTAGCTGGGGGGGCCAAGAC.

Note on this clone: The genes and germline here are from mouse. The CDR3 is cut off 4 residues early in the read; its end comes from the germline J gene. The chain carries TRBV13-3 and TRBJ2-5, with TRBD2 matching over 9 bases. This CDR3 comprises 15 residues. V was pared by 5 bases and J by 3 bases, with 7 bases of the junction left unmatched. Germline assignment: CDR1 NNHDY and CDR2 SYVADS. Incomplete CDR3 DNA: TGTGCCAGCAGCCCCTCCGGACTGGGGCAAGAC. Amino acid sequence: CASSPSGLGQD. The whole CDR3 sequence is CASSPSGLGQDTQYF.

Details on this clone: Gene names are the mouse ones. The sequenced fragment ends 4 residues before the CDR3 boundary, so the rest is inferred from the germline J gene. The chain combines TRBV13-3 with TRBJ2-1, with 10 bases fitting TRBD1. The CDR3 loop spans 16 amino acids. V gave up 2 bases and J gave up 2 bases; unmatched junction bases: 4. In germline, CDR1 is NNHDY, CDR2 SYVADS. The covered CDR3 bases are TGTGCCAGCAGTGAGACCGGGACAGGGGACTATGCT. Residues: CASSETGTGDYA. The CDR3 reads in full as CASSETGTGDYAEQFF.

This clone was seen only a few times. A much larger clone differs from this one at a single base, so this may be a read error. Gene names are the mouse ones. The read finishes 4 residues shy of the CDR3 end, and the germline J gene is used to complete it. The chain links TRBV13-2 to TRBJ2-7, with D perhaps matching TRBD1 (6 bases). CDR3 length: 13 amino acids. Germline V gene data show CDR1 as NNHNN and CDR2 as SYGAGS (reference sequence). V lost 3 bases, J lost 2 bases, and 9 bases lay in between. CDR3 sequence: CASGGGQTYEQYF. Partial CDR3 DNA: TGTGCCAGCGGTGGGGGACAAACCTAT.

This clone was detected many times. Mouse germline and gene names are used. The read finishes 4 residues shy of the CDR3 end, and the germline J gene is used to complete it. The chain uses TRBV13-3 and TRBJ2-3; 9 bases line up with TRBD1. The CDR3 is 16 residues long. Germline lookup yields CDR1 NNHDY and CDR2 SYVADS. The junction had 9 bases not matched to a gene; V was cut back by 7 bases and J by 0 bases. The CDR3 DNA, read in part, is TGTGCCAGCCGGGACAGGGAAGGTTTTAGTGCAGAA. It specifies CASRDREGFSAE. The full CDR3 reads CASRDREGFSAETLYF.

A note on this clone: Gene names denote mouse genes. The read is 4 residues too short to cover the CDR3 end, so that end is filled in from the germline J gene. The V call is TRBV1, the J call TRBJ2-7, with TRBD2 matching over 9 bases. This CDR3 is 14 amino acids long. CDR1 is NSQYPW, CDR2 LRSPGD, per germline (reference sequence). The CDR3 sequence is CTCSEWGGGYEQYF. The part of the CDR3 DNA that was read is TGCACCTGCAGTGAATGGGGGGGCGGGTAT.

This clone was detected a few times. The gene names here belong to mouse. The read ends 4 residues early relative to the CDR3; the germline J gene fills the gap. The gene calls are TRBV1 and TRBJ2-2, with 12 bases fitting TRBD2. The CDR3 extends over 17 amino acids. V shed 5 bases, J shed 2 bases, and the junction held 6 bases outside the gene matches. Germline CDR1 is NSQYPW and CDR2 is LRSPGD (reference sequence). Here the CDR3 reads CTCSRLGGLTNTGQLYF. Partial CDR3 DNA: TGCACCTGCAGTCGACTGGGGGGGCTAACGAACACCGGG.